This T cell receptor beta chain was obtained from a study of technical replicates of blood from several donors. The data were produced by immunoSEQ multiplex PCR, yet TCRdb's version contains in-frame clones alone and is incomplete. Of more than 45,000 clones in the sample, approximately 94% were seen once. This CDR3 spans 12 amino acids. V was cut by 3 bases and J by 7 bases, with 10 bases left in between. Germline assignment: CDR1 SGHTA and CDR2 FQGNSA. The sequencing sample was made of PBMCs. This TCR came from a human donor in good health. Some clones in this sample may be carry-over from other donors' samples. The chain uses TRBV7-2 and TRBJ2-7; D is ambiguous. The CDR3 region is CASSLSGEEQYF. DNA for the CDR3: TGTGCCAGCAGCTTGTCTGGTGAGGAGCAGTACTTC.